This passage covers 22 T cell receptor beta chains from one sample sequenced in a study of T-cell memory formation after mild COVID-19. TCRdb reprocessed the 5' RACE reads via MiXCR and lists one record per CDR3 protein. The sample contains approximately 300,000 distinct CDR3 sequences, around a sixth of which appear only once. Sequenced sample: PBMCs or a T cell subset sorted from them (not recorded which). These receptor sequences come from a man aged 18 to 35 who had mild COVID-19 (a few samples of this study predate the infection). Cell type and time point are not known.

V gene TRBV6-2 or TRBV6-3 combines with J gene TRBJ2-2, with TRBD1 matching over 10 bases. This CDR3 comprises 14 residues. V lost 6 bases, J lost 4 bases, and 2 bases stayed unmatched. Germline V lookup: CDR1 MNHEY, CDR2 SVGEGT. CDR3 DNA sequence: TGTGCCAGCAGGCGGACAGGGGGCACCGGGGAGCTGTTTTTT. Translating it yields CASRRTGGTGELFF.

As to this clonotype: The junction does not match germline at one end; this may be a read error. The CDR3 reads CAISKSGGDRLLF. CDR3 nucleotide sequence: TGTGCCATCAGTAAATCAGGTGGGGACCGACTTCTCTTC. V gene TRBV10-3 combines with J gene TRBJ2-1, with D perhaps assigned TRBD1 or TRBD2 (5 bases each). Looked up from germline, CDR1 is ENHRY and CDR2 is SYGVKD. The CDR3 totals 13 residues.

The V call is TRBV7-2, the J call TRBJ1-2; 8 bases map to TRBD1. V shed 5 bases, J shed 4 bases, and the junction held 6 bases outside the gene matches. The CDR3 totals 14 residues. Per germline, CDR1 SGHTA and CDR2 FQGNSA. This CDR3 is CASSQDRASYGYTF. The CDR3, as DNA: TGTGCCAGCAGCCAGGACAGGGCAAGCTATGGCTACACCTTC.

The chain has TRBV7-2 and TRBJ2-7; TRBD2 aligns across 7 bases. The trim removed 5 bases at V and 7 bases at J, leaving 8 bases unmatched. CDR1 and CDR2 (germline): SGHTA, FQGNSA. The CDR3 contains 13 residues. CDR3 in amino acids: CASSPQRGTEQYV. DNA for the CDR3: TGTGCCAGCAGCCCCCAGCGGGGTACGGAGCAGTACGTC.

The chain is built from TRBV12-3 or TRBV12-4 and TRBJ2-1, with 9 positions matching TRBD2. This CDR3 has 16 residues. Losses at the gene ends were 3 bases for V and 7 bases for J; bases not matched to a gene: 10. CDR3 sequence reads: CASSFAAAGGPNEQFF. The DNA of the CDR3 is TGTGCCAGCAGTTTCGCGGCCGCGGGGGGGCCGAATGAGCAGTTCTTC.

The chain has TRBV2 and TRBJ2-3, with 12 bases that match TRBD1. This CDR3 has 15 amino acids. Germline-derived CDR1 and CDR2 are SNHLY and FYNNEI. V was clipped by 3 bases and J by 5 bases; unmatched bases: 3. The DNA for the CDR3 is TGTGCCAGCAGTGAGGGGACAGGGGGCGTAGATACGCAGTATTTT. It encodes CASSEGTGGVDTQYF.

The rearrangement joins TRBV7-2 to TRBJ1-2; no reliable D call. The V gene lost 3 bases and the J gene lost 1 base, with 15 bases spanning the gap. Germline lookup yields CDR1 SGHTA and CDR2 FQGNSA. The CDR3 has 16 amino acids. CDR3 residues: CASSFSRSGRNYGYTF. The CDR3 region has the DNA TGTGCCAGCAGCTTTTCCCGGAGTGGGCGTAACTATGGCTACACCTTC. The full variable domain, completed using reference TRBV7-2 and TRBJ1-2, is GAGVSQSPSNKVTEKGKDVELRCDPISGHTALYWYRQSLGQGLEFLIYFQGNSAPDKSGLPSDRFSAERTGGSVSTLTIQRTQQEDSAVYLCASSFSRSGRNYGYTFGSGTRLTVV.

The chain is built from TRBV4-3 and TRBJ2-3; the match to TRBD1 covers 7 bases. This CDR3 region has 15 residues. V lost 5 bases, J lost 2 bases, and 7 bases stayed unmatched. CDR1 and CDR2 from the germline V gene are LGHNA and YSLEER. As DNA, the CDR3 is TGCGCCAGCAGCAGAATGGGACAGCACACAGATACGCAGTATTTT. Its protein product is CASSRMGQHTDTQYF.

V usage is TRBV25-1 and J usage is TRBJ2-7; D is unclear. CDR1 is MGHDK, CDR2 SYGVNS, per germline. The germline V and J ends were trimmed by 8 bases and 6 bases, with 17 bases remaining between them. This CDR3 region has 13 residues. CDR3 coding DNA: TGTGCCAGCTCTTTGGTCCACGGCCCCGAGCAGTACGTC. It encodes CASSLVHGPEQYV.

The rearrangement uses TRBV28 and TRBJ1-5, with 10 bases aligning to TRBD1. The CDR3 runs 14 residues. Trimming at V came to 8 bases and at J to 7 bases, leaving 8 bases not matched to a gene. Germline assignment: CDR1 MDHEN and CDR2 SYDVKM. The CDR3 is CASFTWDRGQPQHF. The CDR3 region has the DNA TGTGCCAGCTTTACGTGGGACAGGGGACAGCCCCAGCATTTT. Full variable domain (outside the CDR3, taken from reference TRBV28 and TRBJ1-5): DVKVTQSSRYLVKRTGEKVFLECVQDMDHENMFWYRQDPGLGLRLIYFSYDVKMKEKGDIPEGYSVSREKKERFSLILESASTNQTSMYLCASFTWDRGQPQHFGDGTRLSIL.

This clonotype occurred many times. This CDR3 reads CASRGGPETQYF. The CDR3 DNA is TGTGCCAGCCGGGGGGGGCCTGAGACCCAGTACTTC. The chain carries TRBV7-2 and TRBJ2-5; 8 bases align to TRBD2. The germline gives CDR1 SGHTA, CDR2 FQGNSA. There are 12 residues in the CDR3. V was clipped by 8 bases and J by 5 bases; unmatched bases: 4.

The chain recombines TRBV20-1 with TRBJ1-5; 9 nucleotides align to TRBD1. The germline V gene has CDR1 DFQATT and CDR2 SNEGSKA (reference sequence). Trimming removed 3 bases from V and 4 bases from J; junction bases left unmatched: 4. CDR3 size: 14 residues. The CDR3 protein is CSASTQGANQPQHF. For the CDR3, the DNA is TGCAGTGCTAGCACACAGGGGGCGAATCAGCCCCAGCATTTT.

The genes are TRBV28 and TRBJ1-5; TRBD1 agrees at 9 bases. The ends lost 6 bases at V and 7 bases at J; junction bases unmatched: 10. The CDR3 is made up of 15 amino acids. Germline V lookup: CDR1 MDHEN, CDR2 SYDVKM. CDR3: CASRATGGVRQPQHF. CDR3 DNA: TGTGCCAGCAGGGCGACAGGGGGAGTAAGGCAGCCCCAGCATTTT.

V and J are TRBV21-1 and TRBJ1-5; the table calls TRBD1, which could not be checked here. TRBV21-1 is listed as a pseudogene. The CDR3 contains 17 residues. In nucleotides, the CDR3 is TGTGCCAGCAGCACCCCCGTGGGCAGGGAAGTCAATCAGCCCCAGCATTTT. Its translation is CASSTPVGREVNQPQHF.

Here the CDR3 reads CASSQTGTQPQHF. The CDR3 DNA reads TGCGCCAGCAGCCAGACAGGGACTCAGCCCCAGCATTTT. The chain carries TRBV4-3 and TRBJ1-5, with 7 bases aligning to TRBD1. This CDR3 spans 13 amino acids. After removal of 3 bases from V and 6 bases from J, the junction contained 2 bases not matched to a gene. Germline CDR1 and CDR2: LGHNA and YSLEER.

A few counts support this clonotype. The junction shows a germline mismatch at one end, possibly a read error. The chain couples TRBV4-3 to TRBJ2-3; no definite D call. CDR1 is LGHNA and CDR2 is YSLEER in the germline V gene. The CDR3 extends over 15 amino acids. CDR3 sequence reads: CASSQESHSRDTQYF. The CDR3 DNA reads as TGCGCCAGCAGCCAAGAATCCCACAGCAGAGATACGCAGTATTTT.

The chain employs TRBV5-1 and TRBJ1-6; 7 bases are a match to TRBD1. Germline CDR1 SGHRS, CDR2 YFSETQ. The trim removed 8 bases at V and 3 bases at J, leaving 2 bases unmatched. The length of the CDR3 is 13 residues. CDR3 protein: CASRDSYNSPLHF. As DNA, the CDR3 is TGCGCCAGTAGGGACAGCTATAATTCACCCCTCCACTTT. Drawing the rest from reference TRBV5-1 and TRBJ1-6, the complete variable domain is KAGVTQTPRYLIKTRGQQVTLSCSPISGHRSVSWYQQTPGQGLQFLFEYFSETQRNKGNFPGRFSGRQFSNSRSEMNVSTLELGDSALYLCASRDSYNSPLHFGNGTRLTVT.

This clonotype was seen a few times. V gene TRBV5-1 combines with J gene TRBJ1-2; 7 positions agree with TRBD1. V shed 4 bases, J shed 4 bases, and the junction held 13 bases outside the gene matches. The CDR3 runs 16 residues. CDR1 is SGHRS and CDR2 is YFSETQ in the germline V gene. The CDR3 here is CASSLPPTGDIYGYTF. The CDR3 DNA follows: TGCGCCAGCAGCCTCCCCCCCACAGGGGACATCTATGGCTACACCTTC.

This chain uses TRBV9 with TRBJ2-2; the D is unclear. The CDR3 sequence is 17 residues long. V was shortened by 3 bases and J by 6 bases, with 21 bases between the two germline ends. Per germline, CDR1 SGDLS and CDR2 YYNGEE. The CDR3 region has the DNA TGTGCCAGCAGCGGGGGAACGAAAGGCCCTCGGGCCGGGGAGCTGTTTTTT. Its translation: CASSGGTKGPRAGELFF.

This clonotype has at least ten counts. The chain employs TRBV5-1 and TRBJ2-1; 10 nucleotides align to TRBD2. Trimming at V came to 2 bases and at J to 6 bases, leaving 2 bases not matched to a gene. This CDR3 spans 14 amino acids. The germline gives CDR1 SGHRS, CDR2 YFSETQ. The CDR3 loop is CASSLERGGNEQFF. The DNA for the CDR3 is TGCGCCAGCAGCTTAGAGCGGGGGGGCAATGAGCAGTTCTTC. Using reference TRBV5-1 and TRBJ2-1 for the parts outside the CDR3, the full variable domain is KAGVTQTPRYLIKTRGQQVTLSCSPISGHRSVSWYQQTPGQGLQFLFEYFSETQRNKGNFPGRFSGRQFSNSRSEMNVSTLELGDSALYLCASSLERGGNEQFFGPGTRLTVL.

Turning to this clonotype: A much bigger clone sits one base away, suggesting this may be a read error. This chain uses TRBV24-1 with TRBJ2-2; D is tentatively TRBD1 or TRBD2 (5 bases each). V was cut by 7 bases and J by 4 bases, with 9 bases left in between. The CDR3 is 13 residues long. The germline CDR1 and CDR2 sequences are KGHDR and SFDVKD. The CDR3 bases are TGTGCCACCAGATCAGGGAGCACCGGGGAGCTGTTTTTT. The encoded protein is CATRSGSTGELFF.

In this sample, this clonotype turned up many times. V gene TRBV5-1 combines with J gene TRBJ2-3; 12 nucleotides match TRBD2. The length of the CDR3 is 17 residues. Germline trimming cut 0 bases from V and 3 bases from J; bases unmatched to any gene: 5. Looked up from germline, CDR1 is SGHRS and CDR2 is YFSETQ. CDR3 DNA: TGCGCCAGCAGCTTGGGACTAGCGGGGGTTGGAACAGATACGCAGTATTTT. It is translated as CASSLGLAGVGTDTQYF. The variable domain in full, completed from reference TRBV5-1 and TRBJ2-3, reads KAGVTQTPRYLIKTRGQQVTLSCSPISGHRSVSWYQQTPGQGLQFLFEYFSETQRNKGNFPGRFSGRQFSNSRSEMNVSTLELGDSALYLCASSLGLAGVGTDTQYFGPGTRLTVL.